Sequencing of this TCR beta chain was carried out in a study of identical twins. TCRdb re-called the 5' RACE reads through MiXCR, storing one row per CDR3 protein. The sample lists just over 500,000 distinct CDR3 sequences, roughly a fifth seen once, with roughly 0.9% in the top ten. Of note for this clonotype: The antigen remains unidentified.

The germline CDR1 and CDR2 sequences are LGHDT and YNNKEL (reference sequence). V was trimmed by 7 bases and J by 10 bases, leaving 17 bases between them. There are 14 residues in the CDR3. Study-wide results and caveats: It was possible that invariant MAIT and iNKT cells partly confounded the zero-insertion analyses.

These data also formed part of another study, on T cells expressing NK-cell markers. That paper adds: The use of an anti-gamma-delta TCR antibody, which was added in several experiments, restricted sorting to T cells expressing alpha-beta TCR.

V gene TRBV3-1 combines with J gene TRBJ1-6, with D perhaps matching TRBD1 (5 bases). This receptor was taken from a woman between 18 and 29 years old in good health. Material: CD4+ T cells sorted from blood. CDR3 nucleotides: TGTGCCAGCAAGGCGTGGGACCAGGGATCACCCCTCCACTTT. Its protein product is CASKAWDQGSPLHF.